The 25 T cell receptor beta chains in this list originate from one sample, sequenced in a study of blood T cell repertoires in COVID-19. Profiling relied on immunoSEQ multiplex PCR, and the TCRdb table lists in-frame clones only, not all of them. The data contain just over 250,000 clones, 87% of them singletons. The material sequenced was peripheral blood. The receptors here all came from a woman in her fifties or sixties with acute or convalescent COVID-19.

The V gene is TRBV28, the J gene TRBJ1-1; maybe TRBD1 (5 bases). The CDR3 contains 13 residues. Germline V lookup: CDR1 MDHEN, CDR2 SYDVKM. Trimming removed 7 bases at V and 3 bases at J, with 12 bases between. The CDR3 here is CASIGGGDTEAFF. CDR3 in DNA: TGTGCCAGCATCGGTGGAGGGGACACTGAAGCTTTCTTT. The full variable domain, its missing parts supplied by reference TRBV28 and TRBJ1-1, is DVKVTQSSRYLVKRTGEKVFLECVQDMDHENMFWYRQDPGLGLRLIYFSYDVKMKEKGDIPEGYSVSREKKERFSLILESASTNQTSMYLCASIGGGDTEAFFGQGTRLTVV.

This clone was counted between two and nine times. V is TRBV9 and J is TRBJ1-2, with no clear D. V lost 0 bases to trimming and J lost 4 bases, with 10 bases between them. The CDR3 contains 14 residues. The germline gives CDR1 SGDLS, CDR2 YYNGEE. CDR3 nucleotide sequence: TGTGCCAGCAGCGTAGAAATGGGCCTCTATGGCTACACCTTC. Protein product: CASSVEMGLYGYTF.

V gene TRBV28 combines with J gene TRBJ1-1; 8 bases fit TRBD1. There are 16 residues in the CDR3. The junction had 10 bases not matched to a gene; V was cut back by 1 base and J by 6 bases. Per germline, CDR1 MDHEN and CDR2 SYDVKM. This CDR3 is CASSLLDGQGVPEAFF. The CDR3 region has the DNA TGTGCCAGCAGTTTATTAGACGGACAGGGCGTCCCTGAAGCTTTCTTT.

The CDR3 spells CASSLGGTRAEAFF. The DNA of the CDR3 is TGTGCCAGCAGCTTAGGGGGGACAAGGGCTGAAGCTTTCTTT. The chain employs TRBV7-2 and TRBJ1-1; weak D call: TRBD1 (6 bases). The CDR3 has 14 amino acids. In germline, CDR1 is SGHTA, CDR2 FQGNSA. V was trimmed by 1 base and J by 6 bases, leaving 12 bases between them.

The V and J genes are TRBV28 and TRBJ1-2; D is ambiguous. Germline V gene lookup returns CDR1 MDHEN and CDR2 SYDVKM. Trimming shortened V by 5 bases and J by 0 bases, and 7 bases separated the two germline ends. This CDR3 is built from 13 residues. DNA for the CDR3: TGTGCCAGCAGTCCAGGAACTAACTATGGCTACACCTTC. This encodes CASSPGTNYGYTF.

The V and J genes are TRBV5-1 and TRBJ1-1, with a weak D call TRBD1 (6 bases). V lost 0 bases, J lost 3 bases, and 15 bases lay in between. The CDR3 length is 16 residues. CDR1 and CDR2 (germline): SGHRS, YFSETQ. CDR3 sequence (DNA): TGCGCCAGCAGCTTGGGATACAGGGCTCGGGACACTGAAGCTTTCTTT. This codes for CASSLGYRARDTEAFF.

The CDR3 nucleotides read TGTGCCAGCTCGGGGGACAGGGGGGTGTATGGCTACACCTTC. Protein sequence: CASSGDRGVYGYTF. The chain joins TRBV18 to TRBJ1-2, with 11 bases identical to TRBD1. Germline V gives CDR1 KGHSH, CDR2 LQKENI. Trimming took 6 bases from V and 5 from J; bases not matched to a gene: 5. The CDR3 loop spans 14 amino acids.

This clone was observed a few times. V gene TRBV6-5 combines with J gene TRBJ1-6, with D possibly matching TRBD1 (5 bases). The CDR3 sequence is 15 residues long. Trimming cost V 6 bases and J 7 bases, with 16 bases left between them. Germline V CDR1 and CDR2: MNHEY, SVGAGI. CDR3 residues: CASSPRDLNNSPLHF. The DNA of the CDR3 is TGTGCCAGCAGCCCCAGGGACTTAAACAATTCACCCCTCCACTTT.

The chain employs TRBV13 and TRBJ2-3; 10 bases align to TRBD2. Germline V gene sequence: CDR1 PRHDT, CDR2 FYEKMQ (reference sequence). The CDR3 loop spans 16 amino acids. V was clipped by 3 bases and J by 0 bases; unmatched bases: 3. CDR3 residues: CASSFGLAVSTDTQYF. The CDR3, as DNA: TGTGCCAGCAGCTTCGGACTAGCGGTTAGCACAGATACGCAGTATTTT.

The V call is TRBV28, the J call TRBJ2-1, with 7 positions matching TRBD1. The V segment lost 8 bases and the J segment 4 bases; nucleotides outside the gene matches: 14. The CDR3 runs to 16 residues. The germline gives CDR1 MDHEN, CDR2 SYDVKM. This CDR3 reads CASPDSPGQSYNEQFF. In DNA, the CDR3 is TGTGCCAGCCCCGATTCGCCGGGACAGTCTTACAATGAGCAGTTCTTC.

The CDR3: CASSSAGFNSGNTIYF. Here the CDR3 DNA reads TGTGCCAGCAGTTCCGCAGGATTCAACTCTGGAAACACCATATATTTT. This rearrangement joins TRBV28 to TRBJ1-3; D gene ambiguous. Germline values: CDR1 MDHEN, CDR2 SYDVKM. There are 16 residues in the CDR3. V was clipped by 4 bases and J by 0 bases, with 13 bases between them.

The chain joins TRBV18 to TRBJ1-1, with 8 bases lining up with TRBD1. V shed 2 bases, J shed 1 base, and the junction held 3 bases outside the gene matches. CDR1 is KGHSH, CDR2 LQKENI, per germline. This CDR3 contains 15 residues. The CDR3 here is CASSPIRGQNTEAFF. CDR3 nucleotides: TGTGCCAGCTCACCAATCAGGGGGCAGAACACTGAAGCTTTCTTT.

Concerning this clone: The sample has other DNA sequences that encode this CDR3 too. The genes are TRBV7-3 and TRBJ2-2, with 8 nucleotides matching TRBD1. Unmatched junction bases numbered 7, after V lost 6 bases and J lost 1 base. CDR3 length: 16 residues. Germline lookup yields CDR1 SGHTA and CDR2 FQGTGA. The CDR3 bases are TGTGCCAGCAGTGCGCAGGGGACAGGGAACACCGGGGAGCTGTTTTTT. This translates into CASSAQGTGNTGELFF.

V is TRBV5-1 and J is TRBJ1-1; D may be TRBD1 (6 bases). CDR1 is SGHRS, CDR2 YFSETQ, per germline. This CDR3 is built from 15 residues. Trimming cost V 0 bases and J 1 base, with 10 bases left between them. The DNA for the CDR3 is TGCGCCAGCAGCTTGGCCGCAGGGGCGAACACTGAAGCTTTCTTT. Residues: CASSLAAGANTEAFF. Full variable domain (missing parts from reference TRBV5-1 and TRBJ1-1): KAGVTQTPRYLIKTRGQQVTLSCSPISGHRSVSWYQQTPGQGLQFLFEYFSETQRNKGNFPGRFSGRQFSNSRSEMNVSTLELGDSALYLCASSLAAGANTEAFFGQGTRLTVV.

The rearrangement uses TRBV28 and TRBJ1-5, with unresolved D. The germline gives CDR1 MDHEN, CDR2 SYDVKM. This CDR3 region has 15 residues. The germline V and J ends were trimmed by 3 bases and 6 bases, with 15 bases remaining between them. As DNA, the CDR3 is TGTGCCAGCAGTTTCAGATCCCCGCTGGCTCAGCCCCAGCATTTT. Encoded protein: CASSFRSPLAQPQHF.

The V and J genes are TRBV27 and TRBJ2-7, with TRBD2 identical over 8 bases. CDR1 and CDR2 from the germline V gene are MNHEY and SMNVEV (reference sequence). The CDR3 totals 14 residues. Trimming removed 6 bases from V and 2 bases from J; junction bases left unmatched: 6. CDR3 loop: CASRGAGGAYEQYF. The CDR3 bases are TGTGCCAGCAGGGGGGCGGGAGGCGCCTACGAGCAGTACTTC.

The CDR3 is CASPRSETQYF. The CDR3 bases are TGTGCCAGCCCGAGGTCCGAGACCCAGTACTTC. The rearrangement uses TRBV6-5 and TRBJ2-5, with D unclear. V lost 8 bases, J lost 5 bases, and 9 bases lay in between. This CDR3 comprises 11 residues. The V gene's germline CDR1 is MNHEY and CDR2 SVGAGI.

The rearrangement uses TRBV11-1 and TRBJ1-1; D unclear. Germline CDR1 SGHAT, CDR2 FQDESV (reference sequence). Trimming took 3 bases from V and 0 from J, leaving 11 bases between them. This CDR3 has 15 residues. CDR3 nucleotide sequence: TGTGCCAGCAGCTTCGGGTCTATTTTGAACACTGAAGCTTTCTTT. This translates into CASSFGSILNTEAFF.

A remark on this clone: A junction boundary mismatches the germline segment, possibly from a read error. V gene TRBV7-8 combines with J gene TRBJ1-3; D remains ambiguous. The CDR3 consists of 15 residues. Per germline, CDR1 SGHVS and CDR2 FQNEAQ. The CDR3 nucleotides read TGTGCCAGCAGCTTAGCGCCTCAGGATGGAAAGACCATATATTTT. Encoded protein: CASSLAPQDGKTIYF.

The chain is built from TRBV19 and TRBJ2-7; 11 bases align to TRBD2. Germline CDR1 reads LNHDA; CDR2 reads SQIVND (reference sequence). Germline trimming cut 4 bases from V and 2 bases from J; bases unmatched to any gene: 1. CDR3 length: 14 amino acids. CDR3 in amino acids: CASSKGLAAYEQYF. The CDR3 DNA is TGTGCCAGTAGTAAGGGACTAGCGGCCTACGAGCAGTACTTC.

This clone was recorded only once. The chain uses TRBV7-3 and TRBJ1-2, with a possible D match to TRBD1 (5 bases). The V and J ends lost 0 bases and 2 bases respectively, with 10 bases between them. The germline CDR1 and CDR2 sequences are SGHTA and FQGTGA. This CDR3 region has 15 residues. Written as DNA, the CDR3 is TGTGCCAGCAGCTTAACTGGAGGGACCAACTATGGCTACACCTTC. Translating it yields CASSLTGGTNYGYTF.

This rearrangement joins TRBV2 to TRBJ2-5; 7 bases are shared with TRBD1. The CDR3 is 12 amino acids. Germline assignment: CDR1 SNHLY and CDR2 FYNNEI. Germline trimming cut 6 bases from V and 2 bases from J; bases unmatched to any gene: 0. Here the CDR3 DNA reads TGTGCCAGCAGGGACAGGCAAGAGACCCAGTACTTC. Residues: CASRDRQETQYF.

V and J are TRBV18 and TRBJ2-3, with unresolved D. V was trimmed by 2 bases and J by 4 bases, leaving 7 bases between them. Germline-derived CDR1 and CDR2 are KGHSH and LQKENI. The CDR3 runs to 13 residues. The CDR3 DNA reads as TGTGCCAGCTCACCAGCTAACCCAGATACGCAGTATTTT. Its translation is CASSPANPDTQYF.

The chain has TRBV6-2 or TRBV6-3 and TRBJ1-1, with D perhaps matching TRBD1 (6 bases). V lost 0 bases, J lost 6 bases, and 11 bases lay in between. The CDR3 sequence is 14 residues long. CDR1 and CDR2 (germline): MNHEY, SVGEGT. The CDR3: CASSYSTGRAEAFF. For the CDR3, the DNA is TGTGCCAGCAGTTACTCTACAGGGAGGGCTGAAGCTTTCTTT.

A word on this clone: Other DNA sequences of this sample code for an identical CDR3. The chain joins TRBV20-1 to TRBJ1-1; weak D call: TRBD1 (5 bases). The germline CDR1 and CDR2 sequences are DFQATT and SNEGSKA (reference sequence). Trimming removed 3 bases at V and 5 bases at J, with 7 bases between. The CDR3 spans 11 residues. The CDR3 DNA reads TGCAGTGCTAGGGGGGGAACTGAAGCTTTCTTT. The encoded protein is CSARGGTEAFF.